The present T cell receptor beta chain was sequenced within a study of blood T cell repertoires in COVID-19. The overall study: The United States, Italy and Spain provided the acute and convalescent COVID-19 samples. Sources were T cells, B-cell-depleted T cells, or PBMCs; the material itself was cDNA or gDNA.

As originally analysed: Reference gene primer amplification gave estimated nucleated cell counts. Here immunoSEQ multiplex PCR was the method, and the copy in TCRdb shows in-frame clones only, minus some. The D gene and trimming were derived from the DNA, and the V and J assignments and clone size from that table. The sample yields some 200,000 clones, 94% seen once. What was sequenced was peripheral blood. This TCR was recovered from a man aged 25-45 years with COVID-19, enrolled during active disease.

CDR3 amino acids: CASSPSGGVTNEQFF. The CDR3 DNA follows: TGTGCCAGCAGCCCTAGCGGGGGGGTTACGAATGAGCAGTTCTTC. This chain connects TRBV5-4 to TRBJ2-1, with TRBD2 matching over 12 bases. The germline V gene has CDR1 SGHNT and CDR2 YYREEE (reference sequence). The J segment lost 7 bases and the V segment lost 4 bases, leaving 6 bases of the junction unmatched. The CDR3 contains 15 residues.